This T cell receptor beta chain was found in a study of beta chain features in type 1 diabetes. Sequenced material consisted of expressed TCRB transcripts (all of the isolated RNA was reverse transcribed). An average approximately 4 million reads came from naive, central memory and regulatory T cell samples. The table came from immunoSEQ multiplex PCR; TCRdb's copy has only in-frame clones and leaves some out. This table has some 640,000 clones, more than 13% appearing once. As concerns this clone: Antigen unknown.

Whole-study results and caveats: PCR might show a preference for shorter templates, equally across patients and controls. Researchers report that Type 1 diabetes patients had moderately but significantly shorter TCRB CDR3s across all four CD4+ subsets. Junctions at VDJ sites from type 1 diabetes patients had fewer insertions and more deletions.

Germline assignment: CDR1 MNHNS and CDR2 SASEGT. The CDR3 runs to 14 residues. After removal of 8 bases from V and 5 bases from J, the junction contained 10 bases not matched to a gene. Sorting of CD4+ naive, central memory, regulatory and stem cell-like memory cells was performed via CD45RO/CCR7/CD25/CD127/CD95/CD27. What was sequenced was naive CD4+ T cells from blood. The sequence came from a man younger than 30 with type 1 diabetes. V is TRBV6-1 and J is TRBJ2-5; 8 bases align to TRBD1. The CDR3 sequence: CASQGAGGSETQYF. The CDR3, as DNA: TGTGCCAGCCAGGGGGCAGGGGGATCGGAGACCCAGTACTTC.